This T cell receptor beta chain came from a study of T cells in Graves' hyperthyroidism and ophthalmopathy. The study's findings and limits: Ophthalmopathy, as predicted by the model, came a median roughly 6.3 months after the prediction.

Germline V gene lookup returns CDR1 MNHEY and CDR2 SVGAGI. This CDR3 has 17 residues. Trimming shortened V by 2 bases and J by 0 bases, and 14 bases separated the two germline ends. Amplification targeted TCR beta CDR3 regions from RNA transcripts. TCR CDR3 underwent first-round RT-PCR with the HTBI primer set. TCRdb processed the multiplex PCR reads anew with MiXCR; each CDR3 protein has one entry. This sample has about 600,000 distinct CDR3 sequences, with around 15% found just once. This clonotype showed up just a few times. Its specificity is unknown. Ophthalmopathy cases met thresholds of Clinical Activity Score at least 3, NOSPECS grade at least 4 and duration under 3 months. Diagnoses were established using clinical symptoms, serum thyroxine and TRAb, thyroid ultrasound and orbital computed tomography. PBMCs were obtained from about 9.9 ml fresh peripheral blood.

The sample was blood. The chain joins TRBV6-5 to TRBJ1-5; D remains ambiguous. The sequence was collected from a woman in her thirties or forties with Graves' ophthalmopathy. CDR3: CASSYKVREYSNQPQHF. The CDR3 coding sequence is TGTGCCAGCAGTTACAAGGTCCGGGAGTATAGCAATCAGCCCCAGCATTTT.